These 26 T cell receptor beta chains originate from one sample sequenced in a study of identical twins. MiXCR, run by TCRdb on the 5' RACE reads, gives a single entry per CDR3 protein. Among 350,000 to 600,000 distinct CDR3 sequences listed, about 14% were seen once. Separately, the same data were catalogued under a study of yellow fever vaccine responses in identical twins.

Sequencing input: CD4+ T cells sorted from blood. These receptors came from a young woman in good health.

The gene calls are TRBV28 and TRBJ1-6; no firm D call. V was pared by 6 bases and J by 8 bases, with 14 bases between. The germline V gene encodes CDR1 MDHEN and CDR2 SYDVKM. This CDR3 comprises 14 residues. DNA of the CDR3: TGTGCCAGCAGGGTGGAGCTCGTCGATTCACCCCTCCACTTT. Protein sequence: CASRVELVDSPLHF.

This clonotype was detected a few times. The chain uses TRBV20-1 and TRBJ2-7; 8 positions match TRBD1. This CDR3 is 15 amino acids long. CDR1 is DFQATT and CDR2 is SNEGSKA in the germline V gene (reference sequence). The V and J ends lost 3 bases and 0 bases, in that order; junction bases with no gene match: 7. CDR3 in amino acids: CSARKYRGDSYEQYF. Written as DNA, the CDR3 is TGCAGTGCTAGGAAATACAGGGGGGACTCCTACGAGCAGTACTTC.

At least ten counts were recorded for this clonotype. The junction departs from the called germline gene at one end, perhaps through a read error. The chain has TRBV7-9 and TRBJ1-4; a weak D match, TRBD1 (5 bases). This CDR3 contains 15 residues. CDR1 is SEHNR and CDR2 is FQNEAQ in the germline V gene (reference sequence). The CDR3 spells CASSLARGANEKLFF. In DNA form, the CDR3 reads TGTGCCAGCAGCCTAGCGCGAGGGGCAAATGAAAAACTGTTTTTT.

This clonotype was seen at least ten times. This chain uses TRBV5-1 with TRBJ2-6, with D possibly matching TRBD1 (6 bases). The germline V and J ends were trimmed by 1 base and 4 bases, with 9 bases remaining between them. CDR1 is SGHRS, CDR2 YFSETQ, per germline. The CDR3 consists of 15 residues. CDR3 amino acids: CASSLTGSGANVLTF. Here the CDR3 DNA reads TGCGCCAGCAGCTTGACAGGGTCCGGGGCCAACGTCCTGACTTTC.

This clonotype was recorded a few times. The V call is TRBV7-2, the J call TRBJ2-7, with 9 bases that match TRBD1. With V trimmed by 5 bases and J by 3 bases, 5 bases remained unmatched. Germline V gives CDR1 SGHTA, CDR2 FQGNSA. CDR3 length: 14 residues. CDR3 sequence (DNA): TGTGCCAGCAGCCCCAGGACAGGGGTCTACGAGCAGTACTTC. Encoded protein: CASSPRTGVYEQYF.

This clonotype was seen repeatedly, ten times or more. The chain has TRBV7-9 and TRBJ2-3; TRBD2 is a possible D gene (6 bases). The CDR3 totals 13 residues. V was clipped by 6 bases and J by 4 bases, with 11 bases between them. CDR1 and CDR2 (germline): SEHNR, FQNEAQ (reference sequence). The chain's CDR3 is CASSFGGADTQYF. CDR3 nucleotide sequence: TGTGCCAGCAGTTTCGGCGGGGCAGATACGCAGTATTTT.

V and J are TRBV7-2 and TRBJ2-7; D not resolved. V shed 0 bases and J shed 4 bases, with 10 bases lying between them. The CDR3 spans 14 residues. Germline V lookup: CDR1 SGHTA, CDR2 FQGNSA. The DNA for the CDR3 is TGTGCCAGCAGCTTAGCGTTACAGAGATACGAGCAGTACTTC. Residues: CASSLALQRYEQYF.

This chain links TRBV12-3 or TRBV12-4 with TRBJ1-5; 7 nucleotides agree with TRBD1. The CDR3 sequence is 14 residues long. V shed 3 bases and J 4 bases; nucleotides not matched to a gene: 3. The CDR3 loop reads CASSFSRGNQPQHF. CDR3 nucleotides: TGTGCCAGCAGTTTCAGCAGGGGGAATCAGCCCCAGCATTTT.

In this sample, this clonotype turned up a few times. This chain joins TRBV20-1 and TRBJ2-5; no reliable D call. The CDR3 is 13 amino acids. Germline V gene lookup returns CDR1 DFQATT and CDR2 SNEGSKA (reference sequence). CDR3 sequence: CSLRPASQETQYF. The CDR3, as DNA: TGCAGCCTCCGACCAGCGAGTCAAGAGACCCAGTACTTC.

This clonotype was counted at least ten times. V usage is TRBV20-1 and J usage is TRBJ2-7, with 9 bases identical to TRBD1. The V and J ends lost 2 bases and 4 bases, in that order; junction bases with no gene match: 6. The CDR3 loop spans 14 amino acids. From germline, CDR1 is DFQATT and CDR2 SNEGSKA (reference sequence). This chain's CDR3 is CSARSQGQGYEQYF. The CDR3 bases are TGCAGTGCTAGATCACAGGGACAGGGTTACGAGCAGTACTTC.

This clonotype was seen more than once but under ten times. Here the CDR3 reads CASTLRWGPETQYF. The DNA for the CDR3 is TGTGCCAGCACCCTAAGATGGGGACCCGAGACCCAGTACTTC. The rearrangement links TRBV2 to TRBJ2-5; D tentatively reads TRBD1 or TRBD2 (5 bases each). V lost 7 bases and J 5 bases, leaving 17 bases between the germline ends. The CDR3 contains 14 residues. Germline-derived CDR1 and CDR2 are SNHLY and FYNNEI.

This clonotype was recorded at least ten times. The genes are TRBV29-1 and TRBJ2-7, with a weak D call TRBD1 (5 bases). This CDR3 comprises 14 residues. Per germline, CDR1 SQVTM and CDR2 ANQGSEA. V was clipped by 0 bases and J by 3 bases, with 12 bases between them. CDR3 bases: TGCAGCGTTGAAGACCGTAAAGGGGTCTACGAGCAGTACTTC. This translates into CSVEDRKGVYEQYF.

This clonotype has a handful of counts. The chain combines TRBV10-3 with TRBJ2-5; TRBD2 agrees at 9 bases. V shed 0 bases and J 3 bases; nucleotides not matched to a gene: 5. The CDR3 runs to 16 residues. In germline, CDR1 is ENHRY, CDR2 SYGVKD. The CDR3 sequence is CAISESLAGLKETQYF. DNA for the CDR3: TGTGCCATCAGTGAGTCGCTAGCGGGGCTGAAAGAGACCCAGTACTTC.

The chain carries TRBV28 and TRBJ2-2; 9 bases agree with TRBD1. Trimming took 7 bases from V and 4 from J; bases not matched to a gene: 4. The CDR3 is made up of 14 amino acids. Germline V gene sequence: CDR1 MDHEN, CDR2 SYDVKM. The CDR3 protein is CASIRDRVTGELFF. CDR3 bases: TGTGCCAGCATTCGGGACAGGGTCACCGGGGAGCTGTTTTTT. Full variable domain (missing parts from reference TRBV28 and TRBJ2-2): DVKVTQSSRYLVKRTGEKVFLECVQDMDHENMFWYRQDPGLGLRLIYFSYDVKMKEKGDIPEGYSVSREKKERFSLILESASTNQTSMYLCASIRDRVTGELFFGEGSRLTVL.

The CDR3 region has the DNA TGTGCCAGCAGCTTGGTAGGGACCACCTCCTACGAGCAGTACTTC. Translating gives CASSLVGTTSYEQYF. The chain is built from TRBV5-5 and TRBJ2-7, with D perhaps given as TRBD1 or TRBD2 (5 bases each). The CDR3 totals 15 residues. Germline CDR1 is SGHKS and CDR2 is YYEKEE (reference sequence). V was cut by 0 bases and J by 0 bases, with 10 bases left in between.

A remark on this clonotype: A junction boundary mismatches the germline segment, possibly from a read error. This chain connects TRBV9 to TRBJ1-1; maybe TRBD1 (5 bases). The CDR3 contains 15 residues. The germline V gene has CDR1 SGDLS and CDR2 YYNGEE. The CDR3 reads CASSVEWDPNTEAFF. Here the CDR3 DNA reads TGTGCTAGCAGCGTAGAATGGGACCCGAACACTGAAGCTTTCTTT.

The J gene is TRBJ2-3, the V gene TRBV10-3, with D perhaps matching TRBD2 (6 bases). This CDR3 has 13 residues. Germline V CDR1 and CDR2: ENHRY, SYGVKD. The ends were cut back, 7 bases at V and 3 bases at J, with 11 bases in the middle. Here the CDR3 DNA reads TGTGCCATCACTGATAGCGGAACAGATACGCAGTATTTT. Its protein is CAITDSGTDTQYF.

This clonotype was detected many times. The genes are TRBV5-1 and TRBJ1-1; a weak D match, TRBD1 (6 bases). CDR3 length: 14 amino acids. The V end lost 2 bases, the J end lost 1 base, and 9 bases lay between the germline ends. Germline V CDR1 and CDR2: SGHRS, YFSETQ. The CDR3 sequence: CASSLTGQNTEAFF. CDR3 sequence (DNA): TGCGCCAGCAGCTTAACAGGGCAGAACACTGAAGCTTTCTTT.

This clonotype turned up a few times. The chain combines TRBV10-3 with TRBJ2-7; 9 bases are a match to TRBD1. The CDR3 totals 15 residues. Trimming took 4 bases from V and 2 from J; bases not matched to a gene: 6. Germline V gives CDR1 ENHRY, CDR2 SYGVKD. The CDR3 nucleotides read TGTGCCATCAGTGGGGGGGGGACAGGGACCTACGAGCAGTACTTC. Encoded protein: CAISGGGTGTYEQYF.

The CDR3 reads CASSFRGVRFSYEQYF. In DNA, the CDR3 is TGTGCCAGCAGTTTTCGAGGGGTAAGGTTCTCCTACGAGCAGTACTTC. This rearrangement joins TRBV28 to TRBJ2-7; D could derive from TRBD1 or TRBD2 (5 bases each). Per germline, CDR1 MDHEN and CDR2 SYDVKM. Trimming stripped 3 bases from V and 0 bases from J, with 15 bases between. This CDR3 has 16 residues.

The chain links TRBV2 to TRBJ1-1; D ambiguous. Per germline, CDR1 SNHLY and CDR2 FYNNEI. V was clipped by 5 bases and J by 7 bases, with 8 bases between them. The CDR3 runs 11 residues. The CDR3 reads CASSTGFEAFF. For the CDR3, the DNA is TGTGCCAGCAGTACGGGTTTTGAAGCTTTCTTT.

The gene calls are TRBV24-1 and TRBJ1-2, with 8 bases identical to TRBD1. The CDR3 loop spans 13 amino acids. Unmatched junction bases numbered 4, after V lost 5 bases and J lost 6 bases. Germline V gene data show CDR1 as KGHDR and CDR2 as SFDVKD. The chain's CDR3 is CATSASDRDGYTF. The CDR3 DNA follows: TGTGCCACCAGTGCCTCGGACAGGGATGGCTACACCTTC.

The chain joins TRBV19 to TRBJ2-1; 10 nucleotides match TRBD1. The V gene end was trimmed by 4 bases and the J gene end by 5 bases; junction bases not matched to a gene: 5. The CDR3 is 15 amino acids. The germline V gene encodes CDR1 LNHDA and CDR2 SQIVND (reference sequence). The DNA of the CDR3 is TGTGCCAGTAGTACCCGGACAGGGGGTGACAATGAGCAGTTCTTC. It yields the protein CASSTRTGGDNEQFF.

The gene calls are TRBV6-2 or TRBV6-3 and TRBJ1-1; unclear D gene. Germline lookup yields CDR1 MNHEY and CDR2 SVGEGT. This CDR3 spans 14 amino acids. The ends were cut back, 5 bases at V and 4 bases at J, with 14 bases in the middle. This CDR3 reads CASSNPAFRTEAFF. In nucleotides, the CDR3 is TGTGCCAGCAGTAACCCAGCCTTCCGCACTGAAGCTTTCTTT.

This clonotype came up a few times. V is TRBV5-1 and J is TRBJ2-5; D is uncertain. CDR3 length: 14 residues. From germline, CDR1 is SGHRS and CDR2 YFSETQ. Trimming left V 2 bases short and J 3 bases short, with 11 bases between. The CDR3 is CASSFEAGEETQYF. CDR3 in DNA: TGCGCCAGCAGCTTTGAGGCCGGCGAAGAGACCCAGTACTTC. The full variable domain, with the rest looked up from reference TRBV5-1 and TRBJ2-5, is KAGVTQTPRYLIKTRGQQVTLSCSPISGHRSVSWYQQTPGQGLQFLFEYFSETQRNKGNFPGRFSGRQFSNSRSEMNVSTLELGDSALYLCASSFEAGEETQYFGPGTRLLVL.

The chain employs TRBV15 and TRBJ1-2, with TRBD1 as a possible D gene (6 bases). The length of the CDR3 is 15 residues. CDR1 is LNHNV, CDR2 YYDKDF, per germline (reference sequence). V was cut by 0 bases and J by 4 bases, with 12 bases left in between. This CDR3 is CATSREGGASYGYTF. The CDR3, as DNA: TGTGCCACCAGCAGAGAAGGGGGGGCTAGCTATGGCTACACCTTC.